This T cell receptor (beta chain) appears in the sequencing data of a study of T cells after yellow fever vaccination. Across the whole study: Preparing low-cell-number fractions relied on SMART-Seq v4 Ultra Low Input.

This clonotype showed up many times. TCRdb re-called the 5' RACE reads through MiXCR, storing one row per CDR3 protein. The table records more than 120,000 distinct CDR3 sequences, more than 6% of them present only once. V trimming: 6 bases; J trimming: 1 base; junction bases outside the gene matches: 6. Germline V CDR1 and CDR2: MDHEN, SYDVKM. The CDR3 sequence is 15 residues long. The chain recombines TRBV28 with TRBJ2-4, with TRBD1 identical over 7 bases. The receptor's source is a man aged 30-40 years who received the YFV17D yellow fever vaccine. Sequencing used CD4+ T cells sorted from PBMCs, obtained 5 days after the yellow fever booster vaccination. CDR3 sequence reads: CASRGDSPAKNIQYF. CDR3 in DNA: TGTGCCAGCAGGGGGGACAGCCCTGCCAAAAACATTCAGTACTTC.